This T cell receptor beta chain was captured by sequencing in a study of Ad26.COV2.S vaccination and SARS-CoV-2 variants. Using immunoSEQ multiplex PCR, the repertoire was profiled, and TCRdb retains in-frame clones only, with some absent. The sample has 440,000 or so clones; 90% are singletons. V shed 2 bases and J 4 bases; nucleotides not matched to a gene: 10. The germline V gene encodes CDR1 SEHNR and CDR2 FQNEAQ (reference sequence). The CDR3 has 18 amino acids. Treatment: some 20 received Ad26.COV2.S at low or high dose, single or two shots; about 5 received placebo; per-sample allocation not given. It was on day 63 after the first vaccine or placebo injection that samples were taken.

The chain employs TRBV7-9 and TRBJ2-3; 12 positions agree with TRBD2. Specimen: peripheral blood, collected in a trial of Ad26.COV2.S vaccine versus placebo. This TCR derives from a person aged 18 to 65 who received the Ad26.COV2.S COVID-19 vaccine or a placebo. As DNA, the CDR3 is TGTGCCAGCAGCTTAACCCCCCTAGCGGGAGGGCCCGCAGATACGCAGTATTTT. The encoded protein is CASSLTPLAGGPADTQYF.